One T cell receptor (beta chain) is described in this entry. This sample was taken from a study of blood T cell repertoires in COVID-19. Study context: T cells, B-cell-depleted T cells, or PBMCs supplied cDNA or gDNA.

The authors' processing: Amplification from reference gene primers served as the basis for estimated nucleated cell counts. Measured with immunoSEQ multiplex PCR; TCRdb has only the in-frame clones, and not every one. V and J calls and clone size are those listed in that table; D and trimming were worked out from the DNA. This sample has 130,000 or so clones, with roughly 69% found just once. V was pared by 1 base and J by 1 base, with 9 bases between. CDR1 and CDR2 (germline): SGHVS, FQNEAQ. The CDR3 length is 15 residues. This TCR was recovered from a woman between 70 and 85 years old with acute or convalescent COVID-19. The chain couples TRBV7-8 to TRBJ2-3; D is uncertain. Material for sequencing was peripheral blood. CDR3 sequence (DNA): TGTGCCAGCAGCTTAGATAGCAGCCGCACAGATACGCAGTATTTT. It codes for CASSLDSSRTDTQYF.